Listed below are T cell receptor beta chains from one sample, sequenced in a study of radiotherapy plus CTLA-4 blockade in lung cancer. The table came from immunoSEQ multiplex PCR; TCRdb's copy has only in-frame clones and leaves some out. The sample consists of 50,000 to 65,000 clones, around 80% of them appearing once. The sequenced sample was peripheral blood, obtained from a patient treated with radiotherapy plus ipilimumab. Receptors were obtained from a human donor with non-small cell lung cancer who had a complete response to radiotherapy plus ipilimumab. The CDR3 runs from the conserved cysteine through the conserved F or W. D genes are given only for firm matches. A row's size may be missing; if present it is once, few, many or a size class.

d_gene	abundance	v_gene	j_gene	CDR3nt	CDR3aa
.	.	TRBV5-4	TRBJ2-7	TGTGCCAGCAGCTTGGCCGCCGGGTCCGAGCAGTACTTC	CASSLAAGSEQYF
.	.	TRBV2	TRBJ1-1	TGTGCCAGCAGGCCACCGGGATTAATGAACACTGAAGCTTTCTTT	CASRPPGLMNTEAFF
TRBD1	few	TRBV19	TRBJ1-5	TGTGCCAGTAGCCCCCGGGCGGGACAGAGCCGCAATCAGCCCCAGCATTTT	CASSPRAGQSRNQPQHF
.	.	TRBV7-9	TRBJ1-2	TGTGCCAGCAGCCCCCCCTTCAGGGACACCTATGGCTACACCTTC	CASSPPFRDTYGYTF
.	.	TRBV7-9	TRBJ1-6	TGTGCCAGCAGCTTCGACAGTCTAGGTTCACCCCTCCACTTT	CASSFDSLGSPLHF
.	.	TRBV18	TRBJ2-1	TGTGCCAGCTCACCGGACAGCAATGAGCAGTTCTTC	CASSPDSNEQFF
.	.	TRBV2	TRBJ1-2	TGTGCCAGCAGTGAATATAATCCGGGGGAGGCAGGCTATGGCTACACCTTC	CASSEYNPGEAGYGYTF
.	.	TRBV7-6	TRBJ2-3	TGTGCCAGCAGCCAGGACACAAGCACAGATACGCAGTATTTT	CASSQDTSTDTQYF
.	once	TRBV5-1	TRBJ1-4	TGCGCCAGCAGGAGGGCAGGGGACACGGAAAAACTGTTTTTT	CASRRAGDTEKLFF
.	.	TRBV6-1	TRBJ1-3	TGTGCCAGCAGTGCGGGACAACTGAAGAACACCATATATTTT	CASSAGQLKNTIYF
.	.	TRBV12-5	TRBJ2-7	TGTGCTAGTGCCGCGACACCTTCCTACGAGCAGTACTTC	CASAATPSYEQYF
TRBD1	.	TRBV5-1	TRBJ2-3	TGCGCCAGCAGCGATCGACAGGGAAGCACAGATACGCAGTATTTT	CASSDRQGSTDTQYF
.	.	TRBV5-1	TRBJ1-3	TGCGCCAGCAGCTTGGGACACTCTGGAAACACCATATATTTT	CASSLGHSGNTIYF
.	.	TRBV18	TRBJ1-4	TGTGCCAGCTCACCAGGGAGGGGACCTAATGAAAAACTGTTTTTT	CASSPGRGPNEKLFF
TRBD2	.	TRBV4-3	TRBJ2-3	TGCGCCAGCAGCCAAGATTTGACTAGCGGGACGAACACAGATACGCAGTATTTT	CASSQDLTSGTNTDTQYF
.	.	TRBV6-5	TRBJ1-4	TGTGCCAGCAGTCCAGGGTGGACTAATGAAAAACTGTTTTTT	CASSPGWTNEKLFF
TRBD1	.	TRBV14	TRBJ1-2	TGTGCCAGCAGCCATTACCTCGGACAGGGGGTTTCCTATGGCTACACCTTC	CASSHYLGQGVSYGYTF
.	.	TRBV19	TRBJ1-2	TGTGCCAGTAGTATCTGGAACTTACGGGGGGCATATGGCTACACCTTC	CASSIWNLRGAYGYTF
TRBD2	.	TRBV4-1	TRBJ2-1	TGCGCCAGCAGCCTCATCGGGACTAGCCTGAATGAGCAGTTCTTC	CASSLIGTSLNEQFF
TRBD1	.	TRBV10-1	TRBJ2-5	TGCGCCAGCAGTGGGGGACAGGGAGAGACCCAGTACTTC	CASSGGQGETQYF
TRBD1	.	TRBV4-3	TRBJ1-1	TGCGCCAGCAGTCAAGAATCTGGACAGGGCTTGACTGAAGCTTTCTTT	CASSQESGQGLTEAFF
.	.	TRBV4-2	TRBJ2-3	TGTGCCAGCAGCCAGGCCCTGGGACTCTCATTCAAGGATGAAAGCACAGATACGCAGTATTTT	CASSQALGLSFKDESTDTQYF
TRBD2	few	TRBV9	TRBJ2-5	TGTGCCAGCAGCGTACAAGCGGGGCCGCAAGAGACCCAGTACTTC	CASSVQAGPQETQYF
.	.	TRBV4-1	TRBJ2-2	TGCGCCAGCAGCCAAGTACTAAAAAACACCGGGGAGCTGTTTTTT	CASSQVLKNTGELFF
TRBD1	.	TRBV28	TRBJ1-2	TGTGCCAGCAGAGCTACAGGGGGCGGGAGCTATGGCTACACCTTC	CASRATGGGSYGYTF
.	few	TRBV29-1	TRBJ2-3	TGCAGCGTTGACAGCCCTCAGGGCACAGATACGCAGTATTTT	CSVDSPQGTDTQYF
.	few	TRBV11-2	TRBJ1-2	TGTGCCAGCAGCTTGGCATTTGGCTACACCTTC	CASSLAFGYTF
TRBD1	.	TRBV5-4	TRBJ1-1	TGTGCCAGCAGCTATAAAGCAGGGGGCAGGGGGACTGAAGCTTTCTTT	CASSYKAGGRGTEAFF
.	.	TRBV7-2	TRBJ1-5	TGTGCCAGCAGCTTAGAACGGAATCAGCCCCAGCATTTT	CASSLERNQPQHF
.	.	TRBV15	TRBJ1-5	TGTGCCACCAGCACTCGTCTTAGCCAGCCCCAGCATTTT	CATSTRLSQPQHF
.	.	TRBV7-8	TRBJ2-5	TGTGCCAGCAGCCCCCGAGGCGGGGATGAGACCCAGTACTTC	CASSPRGGDETQYF
.	.	TRBV30	TRBJ1-2	TGTGCCTGGAGTCGGTACCGGGGGGGCTACACCTTC	CAWSRYRGGYTF
.	once	TRBV5-1	TRBJ2-2	TGCGCCAGCAGCCACCGAATACAAACCGGGGAGCTGTTTTTT	CASSHRIQTGELFF
.	.	TRBV29-1	TRBJ1-4	TGCAGCGTTGGACCCACCCGGGGGGAAAAACTGTTTTTT	CSVGPTRGEKLFF
.	.	TRBV7-9	TRBJ2-1	TGTGCCAGCAGCCCGTACAATGAGCAGTTCTTC	CASSPYNEQFF
TRBD2	.	TRBV5-1	TRBJ2-1	TGCGCCAGCAGCTACGGACTAGCGGGAACCGGCAATGAGCAGTTCTTC	CASSYGLAGTGNEQFF
TRBD2	once	TRBV5-1	TRBJ2-3	TGCGCCAGCAGCGAACCACCTCGCGGGACTAGCGGGAGGGGTGGCGATACGCAGTATTTT	CASSEPPRGTSGRGGDTQYF
.	once	TRBV6-6	TRBJ1-5	TGTGCCAGCAGTTCTCCAGATCAGCCCCAGCATTTT	CASSSPDQPQHF
.	few	TRBV5-1	TRBJ1-6	TGCGCCAGTTCCACGGGAGATAATTCACCCCTCCACTTT	CASSTGDNSPLHF
TRBD1	.	TRBV18	TRBJ1-2	TGTGCCAGCTCACCGGACAGGGGGCACGATGGCTACACCTTC	CASSPDRGHDGYTF
.	.	TRBV7-9	TRBJ2-2	TGTGCCAGCAGCCCAGCCCGCCGCCTAGACCTTTCCGGGGAGCTGTTTTTT	CASSPARRLDLSGELFF
.	.	TRBV5-1	TRBJ2-2	TGCGCCAGCACCCCGATCCGAGGGGGTACGGTCACCGGGGAGCTGTTTTTT	CASTPIRGGTVTGELFF
TRBD1	.	TRBV15	TRBJ2-4	TGTGCCACCAGCCGAATTAAGACAGGGGGCGGTGAGAACATTCAGTACTTC	CATSRIKTGGGENIQYF
TRBD2	.	TRBV11-3	TRBJ2-5	TGTGCCAGCAGCCCCGGGACTAGCGGGGACCAAGAGACCCAGTACTTC	CASSPGTSGDQETQYF
.	.	TRBV7-2	TRBJ2-3	TGTGCCAGCAGCTTAGGTCCTGTCACAGATACGCAGTATTTT	CASSLGPVTDTQYF
.	.	TRBV18	TRBJ2-5	TGTGCCAGCTCACCACCGCGGCAATTCCAAGAGACCCAGTACTTC	CASSPPRQFQETQYF
TRBD1	few	TRBV11-2	TRBJ1-1	TGTGCCAGCAGTTCCCCGGGACAGGCACTTATGTTGGGGGCTTTCTTT	CASSSPGQALMLGAFF
TRBD2	.	TRBV11-3	TRBJ2-3	TGTGCCAGCAGCTCCCTAGCGGGAGGGCCCACAGATACGCAGTATTTT	CASSSLAGGPTDTQYF
.	.	TRBV2	TRBJ1-2	TGTGCCAGCAGTGCAGGGATCCTCTATGGCTACACCTTC	CASSAGILYGYTF
.	.	TRBV20-1	TRBJ1-1	TGCAGTGCGGGGGACTGGGCTGAAGCTTTCTTT	CSAGDWAEAFF
.	.	TRBV25-1	TRBJ1-1	TGTGCCAGCAGTAAGGACAGCCGGGAGGCGGCTTTCTTT	CASSKDSREAAFF
TRBD1	.	TRBV5-8	TRBJ1-2	TGTGCCAGCAGCTCTTCCTGGACAGGGGGCACCGGTGGCTACACCTTC	CASSSSWTGGTGGYTF
TRBD1	.	TRBV5-1	TRBJ1-2	TGCGCCAGCAGCCCACAGGGGGATCCATCTTATGGCTACACCTTC	CASSPQGDPSYGYTF
.	.	TRBV27	TRBJ1-5	TGTGCCAGCAGCTCACCGGGACTCAATCAGCCCCAGCATTTT	CASSSPGLNQPQHF
.	once	TRBV18	TRBJ1-2	TGTGCCAGCTCACCAGAGGGTCTCTATGGCTACACCTTC	CASSPEGLYGYTF